The rows below give T cell receptor beta chains drawn from one sample of a study of OX40 agonist ivuxolimab in advanced cancers. Measured with immunoSEQ multiplex PCR; TCRdb has only the in-frame clones, and not every one. The sample lists 16,000 or so clones, approximately 86% seen once, with less than 5% in the top ten. This specimen consisted of CD4+ or CD8+ T cells sorted from blood, obtained in a trial of the OX40 agonist ivuxolimab. The receptors come from an adult with an advanced solid tumor such as melanoma, head and neck, liver or kidney cancer. Each CDR3 is given without its conserved first and last residue. D genes are given only for firm matches. Clone size is stated in some rows and not others, as once, few, many or a class when expanded.

TRBD2	TRBJ2-5	TRBV7-6	-	ASSPRTSGIETQY
TRBD2	TRBJ2-5	TRBV30	-	AWRYGLAGAETQY
TRBD2	TRBJ2-2	TRBV7-2	-	ASSLTSGRGGELF
-	TRBJ1-2	TRBV5-4	-	ASSFDPGRNYGYT
-	TRBJ1-5	TRBV29-1	-	SVGRGSGQPQH
-	TRBJ2-7	TRBV28	-	ASRLNSGNYEQY
TRBD1	TRBJ2-1	TRBV30	-	AWSIRGLSSYNEQF
-	TRBJ1-1	TRBV28	once	ASQFPSSARTEAF
-	TRBJ2-7	TRBV9	medium-sized	ASSVMSGTSYEQY
-	TRBJ1-3	TRBV5-3	-	ARSGGAHGGNTIY
-	TRBJ1-1	TRBV5-1	-	ASSLELAGRAEAF
-	TRBJ1-2	TRBV6-5	-	ASSYFGGSDGYT
TRBD2	TRBJ2-7	TRBV19	-	ASSIDTNPVGGRLSYEQY
-	TRBJ2-7	TRBV29-1	-	SVAQTGYSYEQY
-	TRBJ2-7	TRBV6-5	-	ASRSARGALYEQY
-	TRBJ2-2	TRBV6-6	-	ASSYSRGTGELF
TRBD2	TRBJ2-3	TRBV5-1	-	ASSPARTSVSHTDTQY
-	TRBJ1-2	TRBV27	-	ASSNAGLYGYT
TRBD1	TRBJ1-6	TRBV7-9	-	ASSSRDSMSAGVSPLH
-	TRBJ1-3	TRBV15	-	ATSRSRDLLASGNTIY
-	TRBJ1-5	TRBV9	-	ASSADGTPSNQPQH
TRBD2	TRBJ2-1	TRBV19	-	ASSTGTSSRNEQF
TRBD2	TRBJ2-7	TRBV7-9	-	ASSGTSGEYLRSYEQY
-	TRBJ2-5	TRBV7-2	-	ASSLAREGTQY
-	TRBJ2-7	TRBV7-2	-	ASSLGSLEQY
-	TRBJ2-7	TRBV2	few	ASSPRDAEQY
-	TRBJ2-1	TRBV14	-	ASSRGNSYNEQF
TRBD1	-	TRBV6-5	-	ASSYDREYEQY
-	TRBJ1-2	TRBV7-3	-	ASSLSGQTNYGYT
-	TRBJ1-4	TRBV4-3	-	ASSQDGRSNEKLF
-	TRBJ2-3	TRBV2	-	ASRGVGAGTDTQY
TRBD2	TRBJ2-3	TRBV6-6	-	ASSYRGDTDTQY
-	TRBJ1-3	TRBV27	-	ASSPPGGNTIY
-	TRBJ2-5	TRBV19	-	ASSIQGLQETQY
-	TRBJ2-7	TRBV18	-	ASSPVVKAGPYEQY
TRBD1	TRBJ1-1	TRBV7-2	-	ASSLKQGEVAF
-	TRBJ2-1	TRBV11-2	-	ASSKRFSNEQF
TRBD1	TRBJ2-6	TRBV19	-	ASSLPGQGSGANVLT